This T cell receptor (beta chain) was recovered during a study of vaccination effects on CD4 cells after COVID-19. Trimming shortened V by 2 bases and J by 7 bases, and 12 bases separated the two germline ends. This CDR3 spans 15 amino acids. CDR1 and CDR2 from the germline V gene are LGHNA and YSLEER. Antigen-specific CD4+ T cells were first expanded with viral peptide pools by the ViraFEST assay and only then sequenced. Isolation of CD4+ T cells took place after approximately 10 days of culture. Participants completed two doses of the BNT162b2 or mRNA-1273 vaccine. Nucleocapsid antibody tests were negative, and the vaccine recipients had no prior SARS-CoV-2 infection. IL-2 medium was substituted for half the medium on days 3 and 7. Study results and limitations: Clones of infection and vaccine origin contracted markedly late after vaccination. Healthy vaccinees' vaccine-induced clones included only 1 of 255 that recognized common cold coronaviruses.

Clones were read by immunoSEQ multiplex PCR, and TCRdb kept only the in-frame ones, dropping some. The sample holds about 69,000 clones, 76% seen once. In its sample, this clone was seen a few times. Its antigen is unknown. Sequences were derived from CD4+ T cells from PBMCs cultured with HCoV-OC43 spike peptides, sampled after COVID-19 vaccination. Subset of the sample: HCoV-OC43 spike overlapping peptide pool stimulation. The sequence was collected from a human donor who received a COVID-19 vaccine. The chain links TRBV4-3 to TRBJ1-6, with a possible D match to TRBD1 (5 bases). The CDR3 DNA reads as TGCGCCAGCAGCCAATTGGGGGGAAGCAATTCACCCCTCCACTTT. This gives the protein CASSQLGGSNSPLHF.